One and the same sample provided the 18 T cell receptor beta chains below, sequenced in a study of T cells in Graves' hyperthyroidism and ophthalmopathy. The TCR beta CDR3 regions underwent amplification using RNA transcripts as the source. A set of HTBI primers served as the primers for a first-round RT-PCR of the TCR CDR3. TCRdb recomputed calls from the multiplex PCR reads with MiXCR, one row per CDR3 protein. The sample has fewer than 550,000 distinct CDR3 sequences; approximately 24% are singletons. The sample taken for sequencing was blood. These receptors were collected from a woman aged 25 to 39 with Graves' ophthalmopathy.

At least ten counts were recorded for this clonotype. The chain is built from TRBV6-5 and TRBJ1-1; D is ambiguous. V gave up 2 bases and J gave up 4 bases, with 11 bases separating them. CDR1 is MNHEY, CDR2 SVGAGI, per germline. This CDR3 comprises 14 residues. The CDR3 here is CASSYAVLGTEAFF. The CDR3 DNA reads TGTGCCAGCAGTTACGCGGTATTGGGCACTGAAGCTTTCTTT.

This clonotype was seen many times. J is TRBJ2-7 and V is TRBV12-3 or TRBV12-4; D is unresolved. Trimming left V 5 bases short and J 5 bases short, with 10 bases between. This CDR3 spans 12 amino acids. CDR3 amino acids: CASSAPGNEQYF. CDR3 nucleotide sequence: TGTGCCAGCAGTGCTCCAGGAAACGAGCAGTACTTC.

This clonotype showed up just a few times. The chain uses TRBV3-1 and TRBJ1-2; D is perhaps TRBD1 (5 bases). CDR1 is LGHDT and CDR2 is YNNKEL in the germline V gene (reference sequence). V was clipped by 4 bases and J by 2 bases, with 14 bases between them. This CDR3 is 15 amino acids long. For the CDR3, the DNA is TGTGCCAGCAGCCTGCGGGACGGGTTAAACTATGGCTACACCTTC. It codes for CASSLRDGLNYGYTF.

This clonotype was recorded many times. The rearrangement uses TRBV6-1 and TRBJ2-5; 8 bases align to TRBD2. With V trimmed by 3 bases and J by 2 bases, 8 bases remained unmatched. The CDR3 covers 16 residues. Germline CDR1 MNHNS, CDR2 SASEGT. The CDR3 DNA is TGTGCCAGCAGTGAGGGGGGCGGCGGGGGGCAAGAGACCCAGTACTTC. Amino acid sequence: CASSEGGGGGQETQYF.

This clonotype was picked up a small number of times. The chain is built from TRBV5-4 and TRBJ2-5, with TRBD1 matching over 12 bases. Germline assignment: CDR1 SGHNT and CDR2 YYREEE (reference sequence). The CDR3 sequence is 15 residues long. J gave up 5 bases and V 5 bases, and 7 bases lay outside the gene matches. CDR3 in amino acids: CASREGQGAPETQYF. The DNA for the CDR3 is TGTGCCAGCAGAGAGGGACAGGGGGCGCCGGAGACCCAGTACTTC. The full variable domain, its missing parts supplied by reference TRBV5-4 and TRBJ2-5, is ETGVTQSPTHLIKTRGQQVTLRCSSQSGHNTVSWYQQALGQGPQFIFQYYREEENGRGNFPPRFSGLQFPNYSSELNVNALELDDSALYLCASREGQGAPETQYFGPGTRLLVL.

The table lists this clonotype with many counts. This chain links TRBV5-1 with TRBJ2-5, with D maybe TRBD2 (5 bases). The CDR3 runs 15 residues. V dropped 6 bases and J dropped 2 bases, with 17 bases sitting between them. The germline V gene has CDR1 SGHRS and CDR2 YFSETQ. CDR3: CASTRGFPTQETQYF. CDR3 sequence (DNA): TGCGCCAGCACACGAGGGTTTCCCACGCAAGAGACCCAGTACTTC.

This clonotype appeared many times. CDR3 loop: CASSYRMGVTYEQYF. CDR3 in DNA: TGTGCCAGCAGTTACAGAATGGGGGTTACCTACGAGCAGTACTTC. The chain links TRBV6-5 to TRBJ2-7; D may correspond to TRBD1 or TRBD2 (5 bases each). CDR3 length: 15 amino acids. Germline V gene lookup returns CDR1 MNHEY and CDR2 SVGAGI. V was pared by 2 bases and J by 2 bases, with 13 bases between.

In this sample, this clonotype turned up a few times. CDR3 sequence reads: CASSFAGQINYGYTF. The CDR3 DNA is TGTGCCAGCAGTTTCGCCGGACAGATCAACTATGGCTACACCTTC. This rearrangement joins TRBV12-3 or TRBV12-4 to TRBJ1-2; D might be TRBD1 (6 bases). The CDR3 covers 15 residues. V was cut by 3 bases and J by 2 bases, with 13 bases left in between.

A remark on this clonotype: An end of the junction does not agree with germline; a read error may underlie this. The chain is built from TRBV6-2 or TRBV6-3 and TRBJ2-1, with D possibly matching TRBD2 (6 bases). CDR1 is MNHEY, CDR2 SVGEGT, per germline. The CDR3 is 16 amino acids. The CDR3 sequence: CASSYSNTSPNNEKFF. The CDR3 DNA follows: TGTGCCAGCAGTTACTCGAACACTAGCCCTAACAATGAGAAGTTCTTC.

This clonotype appeared many times. This sequence joins TRBV2 and TRBJ2-7; 9 bases are a match to TRBD2. Per germline, CDR1 SNHLY and CDR2 FYNNEI. The J segment lost 4 bases and the V segment lost 5 bases, leaving 6 bases of the junction unmatched. The CDR3 has 14 residues. CDR3 region: CASSPSGGRYEQYF. In DNA, the CDR3 is TGTGCCAGCAGTCCGAGCGGGGGGCGATACGAGCAGTACTTC.

This clonotype occurred many times. The rearrangement uses TRBV6-5 and TRBJ2-7, with 8 bases that match TRBD1. Germline V gives CDR1 MNHEY, CDR2 SVGAGI. V dropped 2 bases and J dropped 3; count of bases not matched to a gene: 3. The CDR3 loop spans 14 amino acids. For the CDR3, the DNA is TGTGCCAGCAGTTACGACAGGGGTGGCTACGAGCAGTACTTC. This codes for CASSYDRGGYEQYF.

At least ten counts were recorded for this clonotype. The chain carries TRBV4-3 and TRBJ1-1, with a possible D match to TRBD1 (5 bases). Germline V CDR1 and CDR2: LGHNA, YSLEER. V was shortened by 0 bases and J by 9 bases, with 14 bases between the two germline ends. The CDR3 runs to 14 residues. This CDR3 reads CASSQDRMSGKAFF. The CDR3 nucleotides read TGCGCCAGCAGCCAAGATCGTATGTCAGGGAAAGCTTTCTTT.

V usage is TRBV12-3 or TRBV12-4 and J usage is TRBJ2-5, with D possibly TRBD1 on 6 matching bases. Trimming pared 4 bases from V and 3 bases from J, leaving 12 bases between. The CDR3 extends over 14 amino acids. The CDR3 is CASSSPRTEETQYF. In DNA form, the CDR3 reads TGTGCCAGCAGTTCTCCCAGGACAGAAGAGACCCAGTACTTC.

This rearrangement joins TRBV30 to TRBJ1-3; the D gene is possibly TRBD1 (6 bases). V lost 4 bases and J 0 bases, leaving 10 bases between the germline ends. Germline-derived CDR1 and CDR2 are GTSNPN and SVGIG (reference sequence). This CDR3 has 14 residues. CDR3 nucleotides: TGTGCCTGGAAGACAGGACCCTCTGGAAACACCATATATTTT. It yields the protein CAWKTGPSGNTIYF.

This clonotype was picked up many times. J is TRBJ1-1 and V is TRBV11-1; possibly TRBD1 for D (6 bases). Trimming cost V 5 bases and J 5 bases, with 12 bases left between them. This CDR3 is 13 amino acids long. Germline assignment: CDR1 SGHAT and CDR2 FQDESV (reference sequence). As DNA, the CDR3 is TGTGCCAGCAGCATCCACAGGGTTACTGAAGCTTTCTTT. Residues: CASSIHRVTEAFF.

This clonotype was detected many times. The chain carries TRBV12-3 or TRBV12-4 and TRBJ2-5; TRBD1 aligns across 7 bases. V lost 4 bases and J lost 5; bases outside the gene matches: 13. This CDR3 has 16 residues. The DNA of the CDR3 is TGTGCCAGCAGTTGGGGCGAAGGGGGCGTTTCGGAGACCCAGTACTTC. Amino acids: CASSWGEGGVSETQYF.

This clonotype was counted at least ten times. The gene calls are TRBV6-1 and TRBJ1-1, with unresolved D. The ends were cut back, 2 bases at V and 12 bases at J, with 10 bases in the middle. Germline CDR1 MNHNS, CDR2 SASEGT. The CDR3 totals 11 residues. CDR3 region: CASSENLGTFF. For the CDR3, the DNA is TGTGCCAGCAGTGAAAACCTTGGTACTTTCTTT.

Ten or more counts support this clonotype. CDR3 amino acids: CASSLLAASYEQYF. CDR3 DNA sequence: TGTGCCAGCAGTTTACTGGCAGCGTCGTACGAGCAGTACTTC. This chain joins TRBV12-3 or TRBV12-4 and TRBJ2-7, with no clear D. The CDR3 contains 14 residues. Trimming left V 2 bases short and J 4 bases short, with 12 bases between.